The sequence of this TCR beta chain was determined in a study of technical replicates of blood from several donors. CDR3 length: 15 amino acids. V was clipped by 1 base and J by 4 bases, with 12 bases between them. Looked up from germline, CDR1 is SEHNR and CDR2 is FQNEAQ (reference sequence). Data came from immunoSEQ multiplex PCR; TCRdb stores just in-frame clones and leaves some out. There are more than 75,000 clones in the sample; about 94% occur only once, and about 0.25% lies in the top ten. The chain carries TRBV7-9 and TRBJ2-3; D gene uncertain. The sample was T cells isolated from PBMCs. This clonotype was obtained from a human donor in good health. CDR3 residues: CASSLGALMSDTQYF. CDR3 bases: TGTGCCAGCAGCTTAGGGGCCTTAATGTCAGATACGCAGTATTTT.